This paragraph covers one T cell receptor (beta chain) sequence. Its antigen is as yet unknown. The CDR3 extends 3 residues past the end of the read, so its final part is completed from the germline J gene. This specimen belongs to a study of Tregs in tolerant kidney transplant recipients. Findings and caveats of the study: This study did not directly address biological reproducibility. Tolerant patients' donor-specific Tregs expanded beyond overall Tregs, suggesting antigen-driven growth. For some patients, primers changed over time, blocking nucleotide-level comparison.

The protocol was immunoSEQ multiplex PCR, while the TCRdb copy is restricted to in-frame clones and leaves out a portion. The sample is made up of roughly 5,300 clones, and the top ten hold around 7% of it. The nonmyeloablative bone marrow transplants came from related graft donors, with transient mixed chimerism. Unstimulated Tregs (CD4+CD25+CD127-) and CD4+CD25- non-Tregs were sorted from PBMCs. The CDR3 length is 13 residues. Germline V gene sequence: CDR1 LNHDA, CDR2 SQIVND (reference sequence). The V end lost 7 bases, the J end lost 3 bases, and 10 bases lay between the germline ends. The sequence derives from a human patient who received a combined kidney and bone marrow transplant. The T cells may partly be graft donor cells. Sample: CD4+ T cells from blood (PBMCs), taken approximately 15 months after the transplant. The rearrangement uses TRBV19 and TRBJ1-5; perhaps TRBD1 as D (6 bases). The chain's CDR3 is CASNGQNNQPQHF. The sequenced CDR3 bases are TGTGCCAGTAACGGACAGAACAATCAGCCC.